Presented here are 20 T cell receptor beta chains from one specimen sequenced in a study of regulatory T cells in long-lasting Graves disease. Stated time point: newly diagnosed GD, antithyroid drugs for less than 3 months. RNA from PBMCs was the source of the TCR library. Investigators prepared the TCR beta libraries by applying iRepertoire HTBI primers and Arm-PCR of CDR3 regions. TCRdb used MiXCR to reprocess the multiplex PCR reads, holding one entry per CDR3 protein. The sample records approximately 350,000 distinct CDR3 sequences, approximately 12% being singletons. This sample also appeared in a second study, on T cells in Graves' hyperthyroidism and ophthalmopathy.

Sequenced here: peripheral blood mononuclear cells (PBMCs), sampled at new diagnosis, from a patient treated with antithyroid drugs. Receptors originate from a woman under 30 with Graves disease.

The chain combines TRBV18 with TRBJ2-2; D is ambiguous. With 0 bases removed from V and 3 bases from J, the gap between germline ends came to 5 bases. The CDR3 totals 14 residues. CDR1 KGHSH and CDR2 LQKENI come from the germline V gene. The CDR3 coding sequence is TGTGCCAGCTCACCACCCGCGGACACCGGGGAGCTGTTTTTT. It is translated as CASSPPADTGELFF. Drawing the rest from reference TRBV18 and TRBJ2-2, the complete variable domain is NAGVMQNPRHLVRRRGQEARLRCSPMKGHSHVYWYRQLPEEGLKFMVYLQKENIIDESGMPKERFSAEFPKEGPSILRIQQVVRGDSAAYFCASSPPADTGELFFGEGSRLTVL.

This clonotype has a count of ten or more. In nucleotides, the CDR3 is TGTGCCAGCAGTATCCCCGGCGCTGAAGCTTTCTTT. It encodes CASSIPGAEAFF. The J gene is TRBJ1-1, the V gene TRBV28; D remains ambiguous. Trimming stripped 5 bases from V and 6 bases from J, with 10 bases between. The CDR3 loop spans 12 amino acids. Germline loops: CDR1 MDHEN, CDR2 SYDVKM.

This clonotype was recorded many times. CDR3 bases: TGTGCCAGCAGCCGCCTCCGGGCCGAAGTTAACTATGGCTACACCTTC. Protein: CASSRLRAEVNYGYTF. The chain is built from TRBV3-1 and TRBJ1-2; D unresolved. The length of the CDR3 is 16 residues. The V gene's germline CDR1 is LGHDT and CDR2 YNNKEL (reference sequence). The V end was cut by 4 bases, the J end by 1 base, with 16 bases between.

This clonotype was seen at least ten times. V and J are TRBV24-1 and TRBJ1-1; D gene unclear. Between the trimmed V and J ends, which lost 4 bases and 1 base, there was a span of 6 bases. Germline lookup yields CDR1 KGHDR and CDR2 SFDVKD. There are 13 residues in the CDR3. The CDR3: CATSDRGNTEAFF. CDR3 nucleotides: TGTGCCACCAGTGACAGAGGGAACACTGAAGCTTTCTTT.

This clonotype was seen only a few times. V is TRBV12-3 or TRBV12-4 and J is TRBJ2-7, with 10 bases aligning to TRBD1. Trimming at V came to 3 bases and at J to 4 bases, leaving 6 bases not matched to a gene. This CDR3 contains 15 residues. CDR3 amino acids: CASSLGQGYRYEQYF. The CDR3 bases are TGTGCCAGCAGTTTGGGACAGGGGTATAGGTACGAGCAGTACTTC.

At least ten counts were recorded for this clonotype. The chain has TRBV3-1 and TRBJ2-4; TRBD1 aligns across 10 bases. The CDR3 is 15 amino acids. V lost 0 bases to trimming and J lost 7 bases; unmatched junction nucleotides: 3. The germline V gene encodes CDR1 LGHDT and CDR2 YNNKEL (reference sequence). The CDR3 spells CASSQDSGQGNIQYF. In DNA, the CDR3 is TGTGCCAGCAGCCAAGATTCGGGACAGGGGAACATTCAGTACTTC.

Comment on this clonotype: This CDR3 is missing its conserved last phenylalanine or tryptophan, likely due to a read error. The gene calls are TRBV6-1 and TRBJ1-1, with 7 nucleotides matching TRBD1. The CDR3 runs 15 residues. J lost 6 bases, V lost 6 bases, and 13 bases had no gene match. Germline V lookup: CDR1 MNHNS, CDR2 SASEGT. The CDR3 is CASSPRIRGIAEAFY. DNA for the CDR3: TGTGCCAGCAGCCCTAGAATCAGGGGGATCGCTGAAGCTTTCTAT.

This clonotype showed up many times. The CDR3 loop is CASSPLGASGQPQHF. As DNA, the CDR3 is TGTGCCAGCAGTCCCCTAGGGGCTTCGGGTCAGCCCCAGCATTTT. V gene TRBV27 combines with J gene TRBJ1-5, with a weak D call TRBD1 (5 bases). Trimming stripped 5 bases from V and 6 bases from J, with 17 bases between. Germline CDR1 is MNHEY and CDR2 is SMNVEV (reference sequence). The CDR3 is 15 amino acids.

This clonotype has at least ten counts. This CDR3 is CASRRDRTYEQYF. CDR3 sequence (DNA): TGTGCCAGCAGGAGGGACAGAACCTACGAGCAGTACTTC. The chain carries TRBV6-2 or TRBV6-3 and TRBJ2-7; TRBD1 matches at 7 bases. The length of the CDR3 is 13 residues. Per germline, CDR1 MNHEY and CDR2 SVGEGT. J gave up 2 bases and V 6 bases, and 4 bases lay outside the gene matches.

This clonotype was counted ten times or more. The J gene is TRBJ1-2, the V gene TRBV29-1; weak D call: TRBD1 (5 bases). Deletions cut 2 bases from V and 4 bases from J, with 8 bases between. The CDR3 loop spans 12 amino acids. CDR1 SQVTM and CDR2 ANQGSEA come from the germline V gene. The CDR3 DNA reads as TGCAGCGTTGAAAGGGACCTCTATGGCTACACCTTC. This encodes CSVERDLYGYTF. The full variable domain, in which reference TRBV29-1 and TRBJ1-2 provide the parts outside the CDR3, is SAVISQKPSRDICQRGTSLTIQCQVDSQVTMMFWYRQQPGQSLTLIATANQGSEATYESGFVIDKFPISRPNLTFSTLTVSNMSPEDSSIYLCSVERDLYGYTFGSGTRLTVV.

This clonotype was recorded at least ten times. The genes are TRBV28 and TRBJ2-1; 11 nucleotides line up with TRBD2. V lost 5 bases to trimming and J lost 6 bases; unmatched junction nucleotides: 12. Germline loops: CDR1 MDHEN, CDR2 SYDVKM. The CDR3 covers 17 residues. As DNA, the CDR3 is TGTGCCAGCAGTACAAACTGGGGACTAGCGGAGACCAATGAGCAGTTCTTC. Translating gives CASSTNWGLAETNEQFF.

The chain couples TRBV18 to TRBJ2-1, with TRBD2 identical over 12 bases. The CDR3 has 20 amino acids. The germline gives CDR1 KGHSH, CDR2 LQKENI. J gave up 0 bases and V 0 bases, and 9 bases lay outside the gene matches. Written as DNA, the CDR3 is TGTGCCAGCTCACCACCGACTAGCGGGAGTATTCTTCCCTCCTACAATGAGCAGTTCTTC. Its translation is CASSPPTSGSILPSYNEQFF.

Many counts were recorded for this clonotype. The V call is TRBV7-2, the J call TRBJ1-1, with TRBD1 as a possible D gene (5 bases). CDR1 is SGHTA, CDR2 FQGNSA, per germline. Trimming took off 0 bases at V and 8 bases at J, with 13 bases between the two ends. The CDR3 length is 14 residues. CDR3 region: CASSLAWDPTEAFF. The CDR3 DNA reads TGTGCCAGCAGCTTAGCCTGGGACCCTACCGAAGCTTTCTTT.

Turning to this clonotype: Possible read error: a much larger clone is one base away. This sequence joins TRBV18 and TRBJ2-3; D tentatively fits TRBD1 or TRBD2 (5 bases each). The closer fit of TRBJ2-7 to the DNA end suggests the J call may be wrong. Per germline, CDR1 KGHSH and CDR2 LQKENI. This CDR3 contains 13 residues. CDR3 in amino acids: CASSLAGIYEQYF. Written as DNA, the CDR3 is TGTGCCAGCTCCCTAGCAGGGATTTACGAGCAGTACTTC.

This clonotype was observed a handful of times. The V call is TRBV4-1, the J call TRBJ2-1, with a tentative D call TRBD2 (6 bases). The CDR3 has 18 amino acids. The V end lost 1 base, the J end lost 0 bases, and 16 bases lay between the germline ends. Germline V lookup: CDR1 MGHRA, CDR2 YSYEKL. The CDR3 bases are TGCGCCAGCAGCCAAGCTTCGGGGATAGCGGCCTCCTACAATGAGCAGTTCTTC. Translation gives CASSQASGIAASYNEQFF.

Ten or more counts support this clonotype. The V gene is TRBV12-5, the J gene TRBJ1-1; D is ambiguous. The germline V gene has CDR1 LGHNT and CDR2 FRNRAP. V lost 5 bases and J 0 bases, leaving 10 bases between the germline ends. CDR3 size: 14 residues. The CDR3 nucleotides read TGTGCTAGTGGTGCGACAAGTATGAACACTGAAGCTTTCTTT. Its translation is CASGATSMNTEAFF. The variable domain in full, completed from reference TRBV12-5 and TRBJ1-1, reads DARVTQTPRHKVTEMGQEVTMRCQPILGHNTVFWYRQTMMQGLELLAYFRNRAPLDDSGMPKDRFSAEMPDATLATLKIQPSEPRDSAVYFCASGATSMNTEAFFGQGTRLTVV.

This clonotype was seen many times. V gene TRBV29-1 combines with J gene TRBJ1-2, with D unresolved. The CDR3 sequence is 13 residues long. Trimming pared 4 bases from V and 3 bases from J, leaving 12 bases between. Germline assignment: CDR1 SQVTM and CDR2 ANQGSEA. The CDR3 nucleotides read TGCAGCGTTGTATCAGGCTCGGACTATGGCTACACCTTC. This translates into CSVVSGSDYGYTF.

CDR3 residues: CASSLRRLGFSYNSPLHF. CDR3 DNA sequence: TGCGCCAGCAGCCTCAGACGCCTGGGATTCTCCTATAATTCACCCCTCCACTTT. V and J are TRBV4-3 and TRBJ1-6; D not certain. Germline values: CDR1 LGHNA, CDR2 YSLEER. This CDR3 has 18 residues. Trimming took 4 bases from V and 0 from J, leaving 16 bases between them.

This clonotype was observed many times. The chain joins TRBV30 to TRBJ2-1; a weak D match, TRBD1 (5 bases). V was clipped by 2 bases and J by 0 bases, with 8 bases between them. Per germline, CDR1 GTSNPN and CDR2 SVGIG (reference sequence). The length of the CDR3 is 14 residues. The CDR3 region has the DNA TGTGCCTGGAGTATTACAGGCTCCTACAATGAGCAGTTCTTC. It specifies CAWSITGSYNEQFF.

This clonotype was observed at least ten times. The rearrangement joins TRBV24-1 to TRBJ2-2, with 7 positions matching TRBD2. CDR1 is KGHDR, CDR2 SFDVKD, per germline. The CDR3 has 15 amino acids. V shed 4 bases, J shed 1 base, and the junction held 2 bases outside the gene matches. Here the CDR3 DNA reads TGTGCCACCAGTGACCAGCGGGGGAACACCGGGGAGCTGTTTTTT. Residues: CATSDQRGNTGELFF.